This TCR beta chain comes out of a study of T cells after yellow fever vaccination. Conversion of TCR transcripts into cDNA relied on 5'RACE template switching, which added a universal primer site and UMIs. TCRdb analysed the 5' RACE reads with MiXCR anew, one entry per CDR3 protein. The sample records fewer than 450,000 distinct CDR3 sequences, about 9.9% being singletons. The CDR3 spans 14 residues. The V gene lost 4 bases and the J gene lost 7 bases, with 15 bases spanning the gap. CDR1 and CDR2 from the germline V gene are SGHRS and YFSETQ. Findings and limits, study-wide: The booster saw the reappearance of most primary-vaccination clones (around 96% CD4, about 85% CD8). Overlap between CD4 and CD8 compartments was detected for a small share of clonotypes.

This clonotype was counted a few times. The antigen is undetermined. The TCR sequence derives from a man younger than 35 who received the YFV17D yellow fever vaccine. Source: PBMCs, taken on the day of the first yellow fever vaccination. The V and J genes are TRBV5-1 and TRBJ1-5, with D tentatively TRBD1 (6 bases). CDR3 sequence: CASSEGGADQPQHF. DNA of the CDR3: TGCGCCAGCAGCGAGGGGGGGGCGGACCAGCCCCAGCATTTT.